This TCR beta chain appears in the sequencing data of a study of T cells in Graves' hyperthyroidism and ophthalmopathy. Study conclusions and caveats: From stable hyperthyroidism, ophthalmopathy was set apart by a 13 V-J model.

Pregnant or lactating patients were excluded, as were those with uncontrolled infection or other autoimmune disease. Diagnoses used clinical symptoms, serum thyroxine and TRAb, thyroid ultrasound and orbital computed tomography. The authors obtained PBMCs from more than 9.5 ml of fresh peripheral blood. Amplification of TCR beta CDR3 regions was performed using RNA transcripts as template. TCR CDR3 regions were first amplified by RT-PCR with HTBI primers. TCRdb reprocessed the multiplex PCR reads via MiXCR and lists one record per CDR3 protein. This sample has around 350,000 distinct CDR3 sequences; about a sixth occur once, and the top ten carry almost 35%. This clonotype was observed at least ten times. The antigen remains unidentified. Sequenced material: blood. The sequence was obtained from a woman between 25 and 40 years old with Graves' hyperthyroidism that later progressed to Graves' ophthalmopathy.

CDR3 in amino acids: CSVVISGSGSYNEQFF. The CDR3 DNA sequence: TGCAGCGTTGTGATTAGCGGGAGTGGAAGCTACAATGAGCAGTTCTTC. This sequence joins TRBV29-1 and TRBJ2-1, with 9 bases that match TRBD2. J lost 3 bases, V lost 4 bases, and 10 bases had no gene match. This CDR3 is 16 amino acids long. Germline V gene sequence: CDR1 SQVTM, CDR2 ANQGSEA.